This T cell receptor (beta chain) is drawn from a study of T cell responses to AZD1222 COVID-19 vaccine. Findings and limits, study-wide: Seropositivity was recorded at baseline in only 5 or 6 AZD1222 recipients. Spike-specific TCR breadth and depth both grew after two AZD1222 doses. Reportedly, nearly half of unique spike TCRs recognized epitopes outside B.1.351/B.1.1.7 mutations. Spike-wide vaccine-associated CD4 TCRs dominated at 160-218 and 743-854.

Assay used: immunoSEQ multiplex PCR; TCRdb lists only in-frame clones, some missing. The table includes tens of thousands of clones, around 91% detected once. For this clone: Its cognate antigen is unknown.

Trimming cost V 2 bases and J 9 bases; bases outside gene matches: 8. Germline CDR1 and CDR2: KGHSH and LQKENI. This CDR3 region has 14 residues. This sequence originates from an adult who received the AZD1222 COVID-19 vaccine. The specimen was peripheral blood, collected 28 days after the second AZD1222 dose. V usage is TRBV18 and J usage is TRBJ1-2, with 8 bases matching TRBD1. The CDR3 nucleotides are TGTGCCAGCTCACCAGGACAGGGTTTGGAAAGCTACACCTTC. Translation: CASSPGQGLESYTF.